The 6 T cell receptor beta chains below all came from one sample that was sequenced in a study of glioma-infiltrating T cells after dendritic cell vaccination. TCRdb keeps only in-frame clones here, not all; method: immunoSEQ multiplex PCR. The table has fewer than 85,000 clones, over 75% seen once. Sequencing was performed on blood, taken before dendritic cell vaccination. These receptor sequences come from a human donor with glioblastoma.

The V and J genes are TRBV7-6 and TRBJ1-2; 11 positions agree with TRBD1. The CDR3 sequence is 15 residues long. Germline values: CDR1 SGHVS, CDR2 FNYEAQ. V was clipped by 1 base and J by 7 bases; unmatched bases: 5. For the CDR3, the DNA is TGTGCCAGCAGCTTAGATGGGACAGGGGGGTCTGGCTACACCTTC. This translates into CASSLDGTGGSGYTF.

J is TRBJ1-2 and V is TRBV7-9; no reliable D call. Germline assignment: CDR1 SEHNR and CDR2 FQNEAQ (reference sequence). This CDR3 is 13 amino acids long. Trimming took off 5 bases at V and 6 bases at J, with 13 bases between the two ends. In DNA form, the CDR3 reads TGTGCCAGCAGCCCGCGTTCAAAAGATGGCTACACCTTC. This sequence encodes CASSPRSKDGYTF.

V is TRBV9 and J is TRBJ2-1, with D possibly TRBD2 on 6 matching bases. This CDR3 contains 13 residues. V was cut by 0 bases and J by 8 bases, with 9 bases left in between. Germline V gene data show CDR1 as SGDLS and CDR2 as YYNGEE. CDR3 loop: CASSVVGEDEQFF. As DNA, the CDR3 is TGTGCCAGCAGCGTAGTAGGGGAGGATGAGCAGTTCTTC.

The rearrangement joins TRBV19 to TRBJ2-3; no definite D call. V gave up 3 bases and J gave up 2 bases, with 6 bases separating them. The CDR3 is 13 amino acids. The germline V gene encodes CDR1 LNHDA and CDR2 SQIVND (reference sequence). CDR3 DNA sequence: TGTGCCAGTAGTATGACATACACAGATACGCAGTATTTT. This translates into CASSMTYTDTQYF. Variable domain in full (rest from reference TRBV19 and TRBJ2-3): DGGITQSPKYLFRKEGQNVTLSCEQNLNHDAMYWYRQDPGQGLRLIYYSQIVNDFQKGDIAEGYSVSREKKESFPLTVTSAQKNPTAFYLCASSMTYTDTQYFGPGTRLTVL.

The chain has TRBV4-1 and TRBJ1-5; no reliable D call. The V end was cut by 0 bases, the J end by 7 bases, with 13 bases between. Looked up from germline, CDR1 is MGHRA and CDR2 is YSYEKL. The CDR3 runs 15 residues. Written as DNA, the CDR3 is TGCGCCAGCAGCCAAGATGGAGGTGCAGGACAGCCCCAGCATTTT. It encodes CASSQDGGAGQPQHF.

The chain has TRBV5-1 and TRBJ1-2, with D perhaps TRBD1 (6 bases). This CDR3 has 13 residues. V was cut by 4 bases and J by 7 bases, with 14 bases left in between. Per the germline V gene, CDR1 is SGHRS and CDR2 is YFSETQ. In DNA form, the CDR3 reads TGCGCCAGCAGCCAACCACAGGGTTCTGGCTACACCTTC. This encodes CASSQPQGSGYTF.